This is a list of T cell receptor beta chains from one sample in a study of identifying expanded T cells in peripheral blood. Assay used: immunoSEQ multiplex PCR; TCRdb lists only in-frame clones, some missing. This table holds around 76,000 clones, about 90% found once. The sequenced sample consisted of blood. The receptor source for this set is a person between 18 and 75 years old in good health. CDR3s include the opening cysteine and the closing phenylalanine or tryptophan. A D gene is named only where the DNA matches it firmly. Clone size appears in some rows only: once, few, many, or a class for an expanded clone.

j_call: TRBJ1-1; v_call: TRBV19; d_call: TRBD1; clone_size: -; cdr3_aa: CASQKQGTEAFF; cdr3_nt: TGTGCCAGCCAAAAACAGGGGACTGAAGCTTTCTTT
j_call: TRBJ2-4; v_call: TRBV21-1; d_call: -; clone_size: -; cdr3_aa: CASSKNIQYF; cdr3_nt: TGTGCCAGCAGCAAAAACATTCAGTACTTC
j_call: TRBJ1-2; v_call: TRBV7-2; d_call: TRBD1; clone_size: -; cdr3_aa: CASSQAGAGGYGYTF; cdr3_nt: TGTGCCAGCAGCCAAGCGGGGGCAGGGGGCTATGGCTACACCTTC
j_call: TRBJ1-1; v_call: TRBV5-4; d_call: TRBD1; clone_size: -; cdr3_aa: CASSLFPGTGEETEAFF; cdr3_nt: TGTGCCAGCAGCTTGTTCCCAGGGACAGGGGAGGAGACTGAAGCTTTCTTT
j_call: TRBJ1-1; v_call: TRBV11-2; d_call: -; clone_size: -; cdr3_aa: CASSLNGRGTPSGTEAFF; cdr3_nt: TGTGCCAGCAGCTTAAATGGGAGGGGAACCCCCTCGGGCACTGAAGCTTTCTTT
j_call: TRBJ1-6; v_call: TRBV6-6; d_call: -; clone_size: -; cdr3_aa: CASSTRAINSPLHF; cdr3_nt: TGTGCCAGCAGTACCCGGGCCATTAATTCACCCCTCCACTTT
j_call: TRBJ1-5; v_call: TRBV9; d_call: -; clone_size: -; cdr3_aa: CASSLRRAHQRPQHF; cdr3_nt: TGTGCCAGCAGCTTGCGCAGGGCCCATCAACGGCCCCAGCATTTT
j_call: TRBJ1-1; v_call: TRBV19; d_call: -; clone_size: -; cdr3_aa: CASRLGPGAGTEAFF; cdr3_nt: TGTGCCAGTAGACTGGGGCCGGGGGCCGGCACTGAAGCTTTCTTT
j_call: TRBJ2-5; v_call: TRBV6-4; d_call: -; clone_size: -; cdr3_aa: CASSATIQETQYF; cdr3_nt: TGTGCCAGCAGTGCAACTATCCAAGAGACCCAGTACTTC
j_call: TRBJ2-5; v_call: TRBV5-1; d_call: TRBD2; clone_size: -; cdr3_aa: CASSLVSGGQETQYF; cdr3_nt: TGCGCCAGCAGCTTGGTTAGCGGGGGGCAAGAGACCCAGTACTTC
j_call: TRBJ2-1; v_call: TRBV7-9; d_call: -; clone_size: -; cdr3_aa: CASTPAERSYNEQFF; cdr3_nt: TGTGCCAGCACCCCAGCGGAACGCTCCTACAATGAGCAGTTCTTC
j_call: TRBJ1-2; v_call: TRBV15; d_call: -; clone_size: -; cdr3_aa: CATSKLGEGGVGYTF; cdr3_nt: TGTGCCACCAGCAAGTTGGGTGAGGGGGGGGTTGGCTACACCTTC
j_call: TRBJ2-3; v_call: TRBV27; d_call: -; clone_size: -; cdr3_aa: CASSLGRRDTQYF; cdr3_nt: TGTGCCAGCAGTTTAGGGAGGAGAGATACGCAGTATTTT
j_call: TRBJ2-7; v_call: TRBV9; d_call: TRBD2; clone_size: -; cdr3_aa: CASSAAGTSLGEQYF; cdr3_nt: TGTGCCAGCAGCGCTGCCGGGACTAGTTTGGGCGAGCAGTACTTC
j_call: TRBJ2-7; v_call: TRBV28; d_call: TRBD1; clone_size: -; cdr3_aa: CASSSYSPGQYEQYF; cdr3_nt: TGTGCCAGCAGTTCCTACAGCCCGGGACAGTACGAGCAGTACTTC
j_call: TRBJ2-3; v_call: TRBV19; d_call: TRBD1; clone_size: -; cdr3_aa: CASSTGTGNTDTQYF; cdr3_nt: TGTGCCAGTAGTACCGGGACAGGGAACACAGATACGCAGTATTTT
j_call: TRBJ2-1; v_call: TRBV5-1; d_call: TRBD2; clone_size: -; cdr3_aa: CASSWDSGGGINEQFF; cdr3_nt: TGCGCCAGCAGCTGGGATAGCGGGGGCGGGATCAATGAGCAGTTCTTC
j_call: TRBJ2-7; v_call: TRBV11-2; d_call: -; clone_size: -; cdr3_aa: CASSLDPGLYEQYF; cdr3_nt: TGTGCCAGCAGCTTAGACCCAGGGTTGTACGAGCAGTACTTC
j_call: TRBJ1-6; v_call: TRBV30; d_call: -; clone_size: -; cdr3_aa: CAWSVQGDSPLHF; cdr3_nt: TGTGCCTGGAGTGTACAGGGTGATTCACCCCTCCACTTT
j_call: TRBJ1-4; v_call: TRBV4-3; d_call: -; clone_size: -; cdr3_aa: CASSAQAGEKLFF; cdr3_nt: TGCGCCAGCAGCGCCCAAGCTGGGGAAAAACTGTTTTTT
j_call: TRBJ1-4; v_call: TRBV28; d_call: TRBD1; clone_size: -; cdr3_aa: CASSAPGQGEEKLFF; cdr3_nt: TGTGCCAGCAGCGCACCGGGACAGGGGGAGGAAAAACTGTTTTTT
j_call: TRBJ2-7; v_call: TRBV5-6; d_call: -; clone_size: -; cdr3_aa: CASRSGPHPPYEQYF; cdr3_nt: TGTGCCAGCAGGTCCGGCCCGCACCCCCCCTACGAGCAGTACTTC
j_call: TRBJ2-4; v_call: TRBV6-6; d_call: -; clone_size: -; cdr3_aa: CASRQTDMGLNIQYF; cdr3_nt: TGTGCCAGCAGACAGACGGATATGGGCCTAAACATTCAGTACTTC
j_call: TRBJ2-2; v_call: TRBV7-3; d_call: TRBD2; clone_size: -; cdr3_aa: CASSHAAASGGLAENTGELFF; cdr3_nt: TGTGCCAGCAGCCACGCTGCAGCTTCAGGGGGACTAGCGGAGAACACCGGGGAGCTGTTTTTT
j_call: TRBJ2-7; v_call: TRBV7-9; d_call: TRBD2; clone_size: -; cdr3_aa: CASSWTSFPEQYF; cdr3_nt: TGTGCCAGCAGCTGGACTAGCTTCCCCGAGCAGTACTTC
j_call: TRBJ1-1; v_call: TRBV27; d_call: TRBD1; clone_size: -; cdr3_aa: CASNSGGDNTEAFF; cdr3_nt: TGTGCCAGTAACTCAGGGGGCGATAACACTGAAGCTTTCTTT
j_call: TRBJ1-1; v_call: TRBV11-2; d_call: TRBD1; clone_size: -; cdr3_aa: CASSTMGTGFITEAFF; cdr3_nt: TGTGCCAGCAGCACAATGGGGACAGGGTTTATAACTGAAGCTTTCTTT
j_call: TRBJ2-7; v_call: TRBV29-1; d_call: -; clone_size: -; cdr3_aa: CSVEQAEQYF; cdr3_nt: TGCAGCGTTGAACAGGCCGAGCAGTACTTC
j_call: TRBJ1-5; v_call: TRBV7-2; d_call: TRBD1; clone_size: -; cdr3_aa: CASSLEPGGLQPQHF; cdr3_nt: TGTGCCAGCAGCTTAGAACCAGGGGGTCTGCAGCCCCAGCATTTT
j_call: TRBJ2-7; v_call: TRBV7-8; d_call: -; clone_size: -; cdr3_aa: CASSSRTDPSYEQYF; cdr3_nt: TGTGCCAGCAGCTCCCGGACGGATCCTTCCTACGAGCAGTACTTC
j_call: TRBJ2-1; v_call: TRBV5-8; d_call: TRBD2; clone_size: -; cdr3_aa: CASSLSSGTYNEQFF; cdr3_nt: TGTGCCAGCAGCTTGTCTAGCGGGACCTACAATGAGCAGTTCTTC
j_call: TRBJ2-1; v_call: TRBV6-5; d_call: -; clone_size: -; cdr3_aa: CASSYGAGSYNEQFF; cdr3_nt: TGTGCCAGCAGTTACGGGGCGGGCTCCTACAATGAGCAGTTCTTC
j_call: TRBJ1-3; v_call: TRBV7-2; d_call: TRBD1; clone_size: -; cdr3_aa: CASRRDSGNTIYF; cdr3_nt: TGTGCCAGCAGAAGGGACAGTGGAAACACCATATATTTT
j_call: TRBJ2-5; v_call: TRBV5-6; d_call: TRBD2; clone_size: -; cdr3_aa: CASSGGLGGETQYF; cdr3_nt: TGTGCCAGCAGCGGGGGACTAGGAGGGGAGACCCAGTACTTC
j_call: TRBJ2-3; v_call: TRBV15; d_call: -; clone_size: -; cdr3_aa: CATDPGSSTDTQYF; cdr3_nt: TGTGCCACCGACCCGGGGTCCAGCACAGATACGCAGTATTTT
j_call: TRBJ1-2; v_call: TRBV7-2; d_call: TRBD1; clone_size: -; cdr3_aa: CASSLRQGDGYTF; cdr3_nt: TGTGCCAGCAGCTTACGACAGGGGGATGGCTACACCTTC
j_call: TRBJ2-7; v_call: TRBV9; d_call: TRBD1; clone_size: -; cdr3_aa: CASSPGTVYEQYF; cdr3_nt: TGTGCCAGCAGCCCCGGGACAGTCTACGAGCAGTACTTC
j_call: TRBJ2-4; v_call: TRBV7-2; d_call: -; clone_size: few; cdr3_aa: CASSSLQLTGNIQYF; cdr3_nt: TGTGCCAGCAGCTCCCTGCAACTCACCGGAAACATTCAGTACTTC
j_call: TRBJ2-1; v_call: TRBV4-2; d_call: -; clone_size: -; cdr3_aa: CASSPPQAAYNEQFF; cdr3_nt: TGTGCCAGCAGCCCCCCCCAAGCGGCCTACAATGAGCAGTTCTTC
j_call: TRBJ1-2; v_call: TRBV19; d_call: -; clone_size: -; cdr3_aa: CASSIGQNYTF; cdr3_nt: TGTGCCAGTAGTATAGGACAGAATTACACCTTC
j_call: TRBJ1-1; v_call: TRBV30; d_call: -; clone_size: few; cdr3_aa: CAGDRGEGTEAFF; cdr3_nt: TGTGCAGGAGACCGGGGCGAGGGAACTGAAGCTTTCTTT
j_call: TRBJ1-1; v_call: TRBV6-1; d_call: -; clone_size: -; cdr3_aa: CASSDGGLAVAFF; cdr3_nt: TGTGCCAGCAGTGACGGAGGGCTCGCTGTAGCTTTCTTT
j_call: TRBJ2-5; v_call: TRBV14; d_call: -; clone_size: -; cdr3_aa: CASSQAPGRAVETQYF; cdr3_nt: TGTGCCAGCAGCCAAGCCCCGGGGAGAGCGGTCGAGACCCAGTACTTC
j_call: TRBJ2-5; v_call: TRBV5-4; d_call: -; clone_size: -; cdr3_aa: CASSQGTSREETQYF; cdr3_nt: TGTGCCAGCAGCCAAGGGACGTCTCGGGAAGAGACCCAGTACTTC
j_call: TRBJ2-1; v_call: TRBV19; d_call: -; clone_size: -; cdr3_aa: CASSQDSRPYNEQFF; cdr3_nt: TGTGCCAGTAGTCAAGACAGCCGACCTTACAATGAGCAGTTCTTC
j_call: TRBJ2-7; v_call: TRBV15; d_call: -; clone_size: -; cdr3_aa: CATSRQSGAYEQYF; cdr3_nt: TGTGCCACCAGCAGGCAGAGCGGAGCCTACGAGCAGTACTTC
j_call: TRBJ2-7; v_call: TRBV6-1; d_call: -; clone_size: -; cdr3_aa: CASSEAWVSSYEQYF; cdr3_nt: TGTGCCAGCAGTGAAGCTTGGGTTAGCTCCTACGAGCAGTACTTC
j_call: TRBJ2-3; v_call: TRBV6-5; d_call: -; clone_size: few; cdr3_aa: CASSRGAPTGDTQYF; cdr3_nt: TGTGCCAGCAGTCGAGGAGCTCCGACAGGAGATACGCAGTATTTT
j_call: TRBJ2-7; v_call: TRBV5-5; d_call: -; clone_size: -; cdr3_aa: CASSLVLAVGYEQYF; cdr3_nt: TGTGCCAGCAGCTTGGTACTAGCCGTCGGCTACGAGCAGTACTTC
j_call: TRBJ1-1; v_call: TRBV11-1; d_call: -; clone_size: -; cdr3_aa: CASSSSLVEGEAFF; cdr3_nt: TGTGCCAGCAGCTCCTCCTTAGTTGAGGGTGAAGCTTTCTTT
j_call: TRBJ2-5; v_call: TRBV10-3; d_call: TRBD2; clone_size: -; cdr3_aa: CAIRGLADQETQYF; cdr3_nt: TGTGCCATCAGGGGACTAGCGGATCAAGAGACCCAGTACTTC
j_call: TRBJ1-2; v_call: TRBV5-5; d_call: -; clone_size: once; cdr3_aa: CASSLEAGIYGYTF; cdr3_nt: TGTGCCAGCAGCTTGGAAGCAGGGATCTATGGCTACACCTTC
j_call: TRBJ1-2; v_call: TRBV29-1; d_call: -; clone_size: -; cdr3_aa: CSAYLGRDYGYTF; cdr3_nt: TGCAGCGCCTACCTTGGGAGGGACTATGGCTACACCTTC
j_call: TRBJ1-1; v_call: TRBV2; d_call: TRBD1; clone_size: once; cdr3_aa: CASSASGGFTEAFF; cdr3_nt: TGTGCCAGCAGTGCCTCAGGGGGCTTCACTGAAGCTTTCTTT
j_call: TRBJ2-5; v_call: TRBV5-4; d_call: -; clone_size: once; cdr3_aa: CASSSTGGQKQETQYF; cdr3_nt: TGTGCCAGCAGCTCGACCGGGGGACAAAAACAAGAGACCCAGTACTTC
j_call: TRBJ2-7; v_call: TRBV19; d_call: -; clone_size: -; cdr3_aa: CASTSPWHEQYF; cdr3_nt: TGTGCCAGTACCTCACCTTGGCACGAGCAGTACTTC